This T cell receptor beta chain is drawn from a study of pediatric ulcerative colitis. On this clone: Its antigen is undetermined.

The assay was run at survey level. Sequencing depth was up to 500,000 reads per sample. Using immunoSEQ multiplex PCR, the repertoire was profiled, and TCRdb retains in-frame clones only, with some absent. Among 35,000 to 45,000 clones listed, 70% to 90% were seen once. Study-level results: Ulcerative colitis patients shared more blood-rectal clones than controls. No controls had the two rectal clonotypes shared by ulcerative colitis patients.

CDR1 SNHLY and CDR2 FYNNEI come from the germline V gene. This CDR3 has 15 amino acids. The V gene lost 7 bases and the J gene lost 4 bases, with 16 bases spanning the gap. The chain combines TRBV2 with TRBJ1-4, with D possibly matching TRBD1 (5 bases). This TCR came from a girl aged 10 to 17 with moderate ulcerative colitis. The sequenced material came from blood. The CDR3 spells CASNRPGRGNEKLFF. CDR3 nucleotide sequence: TGTGCCAGCAACCGGCCGGGACGGGGTAATGAAAAACTGTTTTTT.